These 6 T cell receptor beta chains originate from one sample sequenced in a study of breast tumors, draining lymph nodes, adjacent tissues. TCRdb recomputed calls from the multiplex PCR reads with MiXCR, one row per CDR3 protein. The table has 50,000 to 85,000 distinct CDR3 sequences, 40% to 45% seen once. Sequencing used breast tumor tissue. These receptors originate from a female donor with breast cancer. Some clones in this sample may be carry-over from other donors' samples.

This clonotype was observed at least ten times. CDR3 sequence reads: CASSTDSGGGDTQYF. Here the CDR3 DNA reads TGTGCCAGCAGCACAGATAGCGGGGGCGGAGATACGCAGTATTTT. The rearrangement joins TRBV7-2 to TRBJ2-3, with 9 positions matching TRBD2. Germline trimming cut 5 bases from V and 5 bases from J; bases unmatched to any gene: 8. Per germline, CDR1 SGHTA and CDR2 FQGNSA. CDR3 length equals 15 residues.

V and J are TRBV9 and TRBJ1-3; D uncertain. The V gene's germline CDR1 is SGDLS and CDR2 YYNGEE. V lost 1 base, J lost 8 bases, and 16 bases lay in between. This CDR3 spans 15 amino acids. The CDR3 is CASSVTEGYGYTIYF. CDR3 bases: TGTGCCAGCAGCGTAACGGAGGGATATGGCTACACCATATATTTT.

Of note for this clonotype: The limits of the CDR3 on the DNA are not certain, so only TCRdb's listed CDR3 is given. CDR3 sequence: CASKAGNYEQYFGPDTGELFF. This chain uses TRBV25-1 with TRBJ2-2. 21 amino acids form the CDR3, both terminal residues included. Germline V gives CDR1 MGHDK, CDR2 SYGVNS.

This clonotype was counted many times. The V call is TRBV4-2, the J call TRBJ2-1; no clear D. Trimming took 1 base from V and 8 from J, leaving 9 bases between them. The germline V gene encodes CDR1 LGHNA and CDR2 YNFKEQ. The CDR3 is 13 amino acids. CDR3 region: CASSQVHAHEQFF. CDR3 coding DNA: TGTGCCAGCAGCCAAGTACACGCTCATGAGCAGTTCTTC.

This rearrangement joins TRBV25-1 to TRBJ1-5; the D gene is possibly TRBD1 (5 bases). Deletions cut 2 bases from V and 14 bases from J, with 13 bases between. The CDR3 totals 12 residues. Germline V gene lookup returns CDR1 MGHDK and CDR2 SYGVNS. The CDR3 here is CASSEQGASEHF. CDR3 coding DNA: TGTGCCAGCAGTGAACAGGGTGCATCCGAGCATTTT.

Only one count was recorded for this clonotype. The junction shows a germline mismatch at one end, possibly a read error. The chain joins TRBV29-1 to TRBJ1-5; a possible D gene is TRBD1 (5 bases). The CDR3 totals 13 residues. The germline gives CDR1 SQVTM, CDR2 ANQGSEA. CDR3 DNA sequence: TGTAGCGTGGGGTTCGGGGGGGGACAGCCCCAGCATTTT. Its translation is CSVGFGGGQPQHF.